Included here is one T cell receptor beta chain sequence, with context. What antigen it recognizes has not been identified. Within one base of it there is no much larger clone, and no base qualities were kept. The germline V gene (reference sequence) sets CDR1 to LNHDA and CDR2 to SQIVND. V is reduced by 3 bases and J by 1 base, leaving a spacing of 7 bases between them. Taken from cysteine to phenylalanine, the CDR3 has 14 residues. The sequence is cut down to CDR3 DNA, 42 bases in frame from base 1. This sample was taken from a study of PD-L1 blockade in urothelial cancer (dated by TCRdb to 2016 to 2017). In the study overall: Every patient began therapy at some point between 2013 and 2015 and was given atezolizumab 1,200 mg intravenously every 3 weeks. About 85% of the roughly 29 patients were males with bladder-origin urothelial cancer, and about 60% of the 29 reported a prior smoking history. Patients had an ECOG performance status of 0 or 1 and had received between 0 and 3 prior chemotherapy regimens. Blood samples were analyzed 3 weeks after the start of treatment (second dose) and 6 weeks after the start of treatment. Blood samples gave a median of around 140,000 T cells and some 83,000 unique TCRs, with a median clonality of 0.080. The study was an exploratory multi-omic analysis of somatic, immune and clinical correlates of response to PD-L1 blockade with atezolizumab in urothelial cancer. Pretreatment tumor samples, along with matched peripheral blood serially collected before and after atezolizumab treatment, were subjected to TCR sequencing. Progression-free survival longer than 6 months counted as durable clinical benefit, and TCR features were additionally tested against both progression-free and overall survival. In the same patients who had TCR sequencing, pretreatment tumors also underwent whole exome sequencing and RNA sequencing. Durable clinical benefit was achieved by nine patients and was not achieved by 20 patients. Some 30 patients had pretreatment blood TCR-seq, some 24 had at least one posttreatment blood collection, and some 24 had tumor TCR-seq.

Synthetic TCR analog templates were spiked into each PCR to estimate absolute template abundance from read counts. Using the immunoSEQ assay, TCRbeta CDR3 regions were amplified from genomic DNA with bias-controlled V and J gene primers. Sequencing of rearranged TCRbeta segments was done at approximately 20X coverage. For the original study's pipeline: Clustering was used to correct sequencing errors, and CDR3s were annotated against IMGT so that V, D and J genes could be assigned. Downstream analyses used only productive TCRbeta rearrangements, leaving out any out-of-frame or stop-codon sequences. To compute clonality, Shannon entropy was normalized by the log of the number of unique productive sequences and then subtracted from one. Clones differing between time points or between blood and tumor were identified by Fisher's exact test with Benjamini-Hochberg correction at adjusted p below 0.01. TCRdb took this table from immuneACCESS and kept in-frame rearrangements with V and J called. Such tables lack part of the clones; where checked against another copy, unresolved V genes explain under half of the gap, and the rest is unexplained. V, J and clone size reflect that table, while D and trimming were determined from the DNA. Across this sample there are tens of thousands of clones, with roughly 86% seen only once. The ten largest make up 14% to 15% of the sample.

In light of the paper, this sample's time point label describes: pretreatment peripheral blood. The cohort comprised 30 or so patients with locally advanced or metastatic urothelial carcinoma treated at Memorial Sloan Kettering on a trial protocol. Peripheral blood mononuclear cells were collected pretreatment and during treatment, with between 1 and 8 total time points per patient. The Qiagen DNeasy Blood extraction kit was used to purify genomic DNA from total PBMCs and tumor samples. PBMCs were collected pretreatment and during treatment, and were isolated and stored as previously described. Points the paper makes about the study in general: Improved progression-free and overall survival was found to be associated with pretreatment peripheral blood TCR clonality below the median. Because the sample size was small (n ≈ 27) and many exploratory analyses were performed, the results are intended to be hypothesis-generating. Among patients with durable benefit, tumor-associated TCR clones showed greater expansion in peripheral blood 3 weeks after treatment started (n of about 21, p = 0.022).

Recombination linked TRBV19 to TRBJ2-1; TRBD2 could be the D gene, as 5 bases match. Specimen: PBMCs, collected around atezolizumab (anti-PD-L1) treatment. The clonotype was recovered from a man aged 60 to 69 with urothelial cancer. The CDR3 has the sequence CASSMGRSYNEQFF. The DNA sequence reads TGTGCCAGTAGTATGGGGAGATCCTACAATGAGCAGTTCTTC.